This TCR beta chain was found in a study of blood T cell repertoires in COVID-19. Study-wide context: Samples representing acute and convalescent COVID-19 were sourced from the United States, Italy and Spain. PBMCs, B-cell-depleted T cells, or T cells were the source of the cDNA or gDNA that made up the material.

In its sample, this clone was seen a few times. In the original processing: Counts of nucleated cells, estimated from reference gene primer amplification, were obtained. Produced via immunoSEQ multiplex PCR; TCRdb's table is partial and in-frame only. That table supplies the V and J calls and clone size; D and trimming were determined from the DNA. The sample yields about 68,000 clones, about 82% seen once. This clonotype was obtained from a man in his fifties or sixties with acute or convalescent COVID-19. Specimen: peripheral blood.

CDR3 bases: TGTGCCAGCAGTTTGGGGCCTCCCGCGGGAAACACCATATATTTT. Translated, it gives CASSLGPPAGNTIYF. The chain carries TRBV27 and TRBJ1-3; TRBD1 might be the D (5 bases). The germline V gene has CDR1 MNHEY and CDR2 SMNVEV (reference sequence). The CDR3 runs 15 residues. V shed 3 bases and J shed 4 bases, with 13 bases lying between them.